Detailed here is one T cell receptor (beta chain). The antigen is not known. Generated by immunoSEQ multiplex PCR, the TCRdb table keeps only in-frame clones and is missing some. The data show 50,000 to 75,000 clones, 90% to 95% seen once. The data originate from a study of graft-versus-host responses after intestinal transplantation. Turning to the study itself: Every one of the recipients received anti-thymocyte globulin induction and afterwards took tacrolimus and steroids for 3 to 4 years.

Germline CDR1 reads ENHRY; CDR2 reads SYGVKD. Trimming removed 2 bases at V and 5 bases at J, with 9 bases between. The CDR3 length is 13 residues. Regarding the study as a whole: High graft-versus-host to host-versus-graft T cell clonal ratios marked allografts of patients with graft-donor macrochimerism.

The TCR sequence derives from a human donor who was the organ donor for an intestinal transplant. The sequencing here drew on unstimulated CD4+ T cells sorted from spleen or lymph node cells, taken before transplant. This chain connects TRBV10-3 to TRBJ2-5, with D unclear. CDR3: CAISEPPNETQYF. CDR3 sequence (DNA): TGTGCCATCAGTGAGCCACCAAATGAGACCCAGTACTTC.